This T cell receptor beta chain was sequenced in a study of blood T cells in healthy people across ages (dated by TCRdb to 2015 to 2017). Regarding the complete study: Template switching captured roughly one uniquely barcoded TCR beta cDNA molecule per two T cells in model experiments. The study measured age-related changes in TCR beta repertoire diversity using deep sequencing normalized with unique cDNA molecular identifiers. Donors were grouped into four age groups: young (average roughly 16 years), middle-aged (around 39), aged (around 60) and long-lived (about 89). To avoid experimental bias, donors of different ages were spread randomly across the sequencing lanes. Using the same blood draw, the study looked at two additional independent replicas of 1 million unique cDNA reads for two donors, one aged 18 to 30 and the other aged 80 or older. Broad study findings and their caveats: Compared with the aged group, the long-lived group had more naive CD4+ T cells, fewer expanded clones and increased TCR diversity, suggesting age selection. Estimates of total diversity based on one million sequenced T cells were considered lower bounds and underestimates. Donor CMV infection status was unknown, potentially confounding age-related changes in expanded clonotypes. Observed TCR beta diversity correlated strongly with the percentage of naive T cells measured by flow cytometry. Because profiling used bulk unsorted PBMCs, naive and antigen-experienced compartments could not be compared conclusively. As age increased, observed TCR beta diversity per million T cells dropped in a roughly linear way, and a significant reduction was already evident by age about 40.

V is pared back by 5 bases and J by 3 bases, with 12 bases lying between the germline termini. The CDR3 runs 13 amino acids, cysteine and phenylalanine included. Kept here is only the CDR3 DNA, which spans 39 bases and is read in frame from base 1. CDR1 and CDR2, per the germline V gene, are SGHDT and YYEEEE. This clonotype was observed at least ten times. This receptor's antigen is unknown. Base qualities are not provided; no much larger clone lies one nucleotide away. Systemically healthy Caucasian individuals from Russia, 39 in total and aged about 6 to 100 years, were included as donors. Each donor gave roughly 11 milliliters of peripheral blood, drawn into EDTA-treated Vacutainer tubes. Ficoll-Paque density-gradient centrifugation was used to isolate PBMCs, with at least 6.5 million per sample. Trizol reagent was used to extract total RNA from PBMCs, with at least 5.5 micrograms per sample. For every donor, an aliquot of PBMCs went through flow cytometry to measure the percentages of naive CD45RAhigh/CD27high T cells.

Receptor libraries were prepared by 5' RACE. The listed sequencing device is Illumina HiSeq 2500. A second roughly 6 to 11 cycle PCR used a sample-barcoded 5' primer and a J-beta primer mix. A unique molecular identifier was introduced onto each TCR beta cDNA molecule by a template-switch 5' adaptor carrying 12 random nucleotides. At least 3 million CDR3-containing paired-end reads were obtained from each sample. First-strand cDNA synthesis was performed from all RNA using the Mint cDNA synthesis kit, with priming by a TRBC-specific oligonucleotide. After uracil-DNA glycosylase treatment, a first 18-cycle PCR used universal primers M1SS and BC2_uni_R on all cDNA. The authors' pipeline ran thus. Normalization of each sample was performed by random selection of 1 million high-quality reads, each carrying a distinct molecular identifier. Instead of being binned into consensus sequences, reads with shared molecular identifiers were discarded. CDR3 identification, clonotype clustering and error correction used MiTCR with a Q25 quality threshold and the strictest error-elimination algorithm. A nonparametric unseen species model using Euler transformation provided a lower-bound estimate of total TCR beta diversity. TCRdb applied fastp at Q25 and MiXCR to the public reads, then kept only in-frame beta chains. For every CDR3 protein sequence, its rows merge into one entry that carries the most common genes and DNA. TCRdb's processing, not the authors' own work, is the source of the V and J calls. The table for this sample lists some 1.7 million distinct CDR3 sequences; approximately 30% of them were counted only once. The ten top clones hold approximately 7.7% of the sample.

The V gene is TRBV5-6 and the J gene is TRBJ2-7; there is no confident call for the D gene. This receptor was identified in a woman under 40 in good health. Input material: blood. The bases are TGTGCCAGCAGAGGTGGGAACCTCTACGAGCAGTACTTC. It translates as CASRGGNLYEQYF.